This T cell receptor beta chain was recovered during a study of shared clonotypes between healthy human individuals. Study conclusions and caveats: Sampling involved blood alone; tissue repertoires likely differ. Only a few donors were included, so the genetic and exposure-history diversity represented was limited.

Comment on this clone: Its antigen is unidentified.

Germline lookup yields CDR1 SGHRS and CDR2 YFSETQ. Trimming stripped 4 bases from V and 5 bases from J, with 15 bases between. The CDR3 has 14 residues. All of the donors resided in Nashville, Tennessee, and each was a Caucasian adult. Assay execution proceeded at the deep level. Only in-frame clones appear in the TCRdb table, and some are missing; sequencing was by immunoSEQ multiplex PCR. The table lists over 400,000 clones, approximately 78% of them singletons. The sample taken for sequencing was PBMCs. The chain links TRBV5-1 to TRBJ2-5; weak D call: TRBD1 (7 bases). The source of this sequence is a middle-aged woman in good health. Some clones in this sample may be carry-over from other donors' samples. CDR3 nucleotides: TGCGCCAGCAGCGTCTGGACAGGAGGGGAGACCCAGTACTTC. It yields the protein CASSVWTGGETQYF.